The clone carrying this TCR beta chain was counted many times. Its specificity is not known. These data are taken from a study of early T cells in non-severe SARS-CoV-2 infection. The overall study: Alpha and beta chains were unpaired, from unsorted whole-blood bulk RNA.

Unique molecular identifier tags were affixed to discrete cDNA molecules. TCRdb reprocessed the 5' RACE reads via MiXCR and lists one record per CDR3 protein. The repertoire holds tens of thousands of distinct CDR3 sequences, with about 15% as singletons. General study points: Private and CD4 specificities were missed by VDJdb matching, skewed to anti-spike CD8.

The germline gives CDR1 ENHRY, CDR2 SYGVKD. The CDR3 extends over 14 amino acids. Between the trimmed V and J ends, which lost 6 bases and 1 base, there was a span of 12 bases. The genes are TRBV10-3 and TRBJ1-1; D is perhaps TRBD1 (6 bases). This specimen consisted of whole blood, obtained at baseline. This TCR was sampled from an adult who was a healthcare worker with PCR-confirmed SARS-CoV-2 infection or an uninfected control (not recorded which). As DNA, the CDR3 is TGTGCCATCAGGCCCCGACAGGAGAACACTGAAGCTTTCTTT. Amino acids: CAIRPRQENTEAFF.